A selection of T cell receptor beta chains follows, all from one sample in a study of multiple sclerosis patients with progressive multifocal leukoencephalopathy. Here immunoSEQ multiplex PCR was the method, and the copy in TCRdb shows in-frame clones only, minus some. The profile shows some 30,000 clones, about 91% of them singletons. The sample consisted of PBMCs. These receptors were taken from a human donor with multiple sclerosis. The CDR3 runs from the conserved cysteine through the conserved F or W. D genes are given only for firm matches. The size of a clone is reported for some rows only, either as once, few or many, or as a class for expanded clones.

>TRBJ2-2|-|TRBV11-2|-
CASSLRAVTGELFF
TGTGCCAGCAGCTTAAGGGCGGTCACCGGGGAGCTGTTTTTT
>TRBJ2-7|TRBD2|TRBV10-1|-
CASSEGLAPYEQYF
TGCGCCAGCAGTGAGGGACTAGCCCCCTACGAGCAGTACTTC
>TRBJ2-1|-|TRBV5-1|-
CASSFPPGEQFF
TGCGCCAGCAGCTTTCCCCCGGGTGAGCAGTTCTTC
>TRBJ2-1|-|TRBV6-6|once
CASRFDGYNEQFF
TGTGCCAGCAGATTCGACGGATACAATGAGCAGTTCTTC
>TRBJ2-1|-|TRBV6-5|-
CASSFVLGAEQFF
TGTGCCAGCAGTTTCGTACTAGGTGCTGAGCAGTTCTTC
>TRBJ2-7|-|TRBV9|once
CASSVAGTDVYEQYF
TGTGCCAGCAGCGTTGCCGGGACTGATGTCTACGAGCAGTACTTC
>TRBJ2-1|-|TRBV29-1|-
CSATDGTNEQFF
TGCAGCGCCACAGACGGAACCAATGAGCAGTTCTTC
>TRBJ1-1|-|TRBV7-2|-
CASSSFLEAFF
TGTGCCAGCAGCTCCTTTCTCGAAGCTTTCTTT
>TRBJ2-1|-|TRBV10-2|once
CASTDGLSEQFF
TGCGCCAGCACCGATGGACTAAGTGAGCAGTTCTTC
>TRBJ2-7|-|TRBV9|once
CASSAVFLGEQYF
TGTGCCAGCAGCGCGGTCTTCTTGGGCGAGCAGTACTTC
>TRBJ2-7|TRBD2|TRBV29-1|few
CSVPTGGDIYEQYF
TGCAGCGTTCCCACGGGGGGAGATATCTACGAGCAGTACTTC
>TRBJ2-7|-|TRBV7-2|-
CASSLVSTAQTYEQYF
TGTGCCAGCAGCTTAGTTTCGACAGCGCAGACCTACGAGCAGTACTTC
>TRBJ1-2|TRBD1|TRBV18|-
CASSPSRGGGYTF
TGTGCCAGCTCACCATCCAGAGGGGGCGGCTACACCTTC
>TRBJ2-3|-|TRBV6-1|-
CASGEADTQYF
TGTGCCAGCGGGGAGGCAGATACGCAGTATTTT
>TRBJ2-1|-|TRBV4-3|-
CASSQDLGSVYNEQFF
TGCGCCAGCAGCCAAGATTTAGGGAGCGTCTACAATGAGCAGTTCTTC
>TRBJ2-2|-|TRBV10-1|-
CASQSRDPNTGELFF
TGCGCCAGTCAATCCCGGGATCCAAACACCGGGGAGCTGTTTTTT
>TRBJ2-5|-|TRBV27|-
CASSPTWRAETQYF
TGTGCCAGCAGTCCCACTTGGAGGGCGGAGACCCAGTACTTC
>TRBJ2-3|-|TRBV2|few
CASSPHGRGYTDTQYF
TGTGCCAGCAGTCCTCACGGACGGGGATACACAGATACGCAGTATTTT
>TRBJ2-7|TRBD2|TRBV30|-
CAWAGLAGSPEQYF
TGTGCCTGGGCAGGACTAGCGGGGTCTCCCGAGCAGTACTTC
>TRBJ1-1|-|TRBV28|-
CASSLQWANTEAFF
TGTGCCAGCAGTCTACAGTGGGCGAACACTGAAGCTTTCTTT
>TRBJ1-1|-|TRBV28|once
CASSFKRGLAFF
TGTGCCAGCAGTTTTAAGCGGGGGCTTGCTTTCTTT
>TRBJ2-2|-|TRBV6-6|-
CASSKSGTGELFF
TGTGCCAGCAGTAAATCGGGGACCGGGGAGCTGTTTTTT
>TRBJ2-2|-|TRBV10-3|-
CAISESNRDTGELFF
TGTGCCATCAGTGAGTCTAACAGGGACACCGGGGAGCTGTTTTTT
>TRBJ2-7|-|TRBV18|-
CASSPQAGAGYEQYF
TGTGCCAGCTCACCACAGGCGGGTGCAGGCTACGAGCAGTACTTC
>TRBJ1-5|-|TRBV5-6|-
CASSLEGSNQPQHF
TGTGCCAGCAGCTTGGAGGGGAGCAATCAGCCCCAGCATTTT
>TRBJ2-1|-|TRBV12-5|-
CASGFMRTYNEQFF
TGTGCTAGTGGTTTTATGCGTACTTACAATGAGCAGTTCTTC
>TRBJ2-3|-|TRBV5-6|-
CASSPGSHFFTITDTQYF
TGTGCCAGCAGCCCTGGATCCCACTTTTTTACTATCACAGATACGCAGTATTTT
>TRBJ2-5|-|TRBV2|-
CASSALTEQETQYF
TGTGCCAGCAGTGCTTTGACCGAACAAGAGACCCAGTACTTC
>TRBJ1-1|-|TRBV2|-
CASSERSGAEAFF
TGTGCCAGCAGTGAAAGGTCGGGGGCTGAAGCTTTCTTT
>TRBJ2-1|TRBD2|TRBV15|-
CATSREIVGSGTNEQFF
TGTGCCACCAGCAGAGAGATCGTTGGTAGCGGGACGAATGAGCAGTTCTTC
>TRBJ2-7|TRBD1|TRBV7-9|once
CASSSPPTGPTYEQYF
TGTGCCAGCAGCTCCCCCCCGACAGGGCCTACCTACGAGCAGTACTTC
>TRBJ1-1|-|TRBV2|-
CASSGGTGMNTEAFF
TGTGCCAGCAGTGGAGGTACAGGGATGAACACTGAAGCTTTCTTT
>TRBJ1-2|-|TRBV5-1|-
CASSLDPGSNYGYTF
TGCGCCAGCAGCTTGGACCCCGGGAGTAACTATGGCTACACCTTC
>TRBJ2-1|TRBD2|TRBV7-9|-
CASSPSSGNEQFF
TGTGCCAGCAGCCCGTCTAGCGGCAATGAGCAGTTCTTC
>TRBJ2-1|-|TRBV6-6|once
CASSLTQDNEQFF
TGTGCCAGCAGTCTTACCCAAGACAATGAGCAGTTCTTC
>TRBJ1-5|-|TRBV6-1|-
CASRPSGTQPQHF
TGTGCCAGCAGGCCATCGGGGACTCAGCCCCAGCATTTT
>TRBJ2-7|TRBD2|TRBV5-6|-
CASSLGPVAGPYEQYF
TGTGCCAGCAGCTTGGGTCCAGTAGCGGGACCCTACGAGCAGTACTTC
>TRBJ1-4|TRBD1|TRBV19|-
CASSIAQGERTNEKLFF
TGTGCCAGTAGTATAGCGCAGGGGGAACGAACTAATGAAAAACTGTTTTTT
>TRBJ2-7|-|TRBV21-1|-
CASSLRYEQYF
TGTGCCAGCAGCCTACGCTACGAGCAGTACTTC
>TRBJ2-6|-|TRBV19|-
CASRVRTGDSGANVLTF
TGTGCCAGTAGAGTAAGGACGGGAGATTCTGGGGCCAACGTCCTGACTTTC
>TRBJ2-4|TRBD1|TRBV7-9|-
CASSLGTGERALAKNIQYF
TGTGCCAGCAGCTTAGGGACAGGGGAGAGGGCTTTAGCCAAAAACATTCAGTACTTC
>TRBJ2-1|TRBD1|TRBV11-2|-
CASTRTGVNNEQFF
TGTGCCAGCACCCGGACAGGGGTTAACAATGAGCAGTTCTTC
>TRBJ1-2|TRBD1|TRBV5-4|-
CASSSSPTGGYGYTF
TGTGCCAGCAGCTCTAGTCCGACAGGGGGTTATGGCTACACCTTC
>TRBJ1-5|-|TRBV10-1|-
CASPIPVGNQPQHF
TGCGCCAGCCCCATCCCAGTTGGCAATCAGCCCCAGCATTTT
>TRBJ2-2|-|TRBV9|-
CASSVSGHTNTEELFF
TGTGCCAGCAGCGTTAGCGGACACACGAACACCGAGGAGCTGTTTTTT
>TRBJ2-7|-|TRBV6-5|-
CASSYSRVSYEQYF
TGTGCCAGCAGTTACTCACGGGTTTCCTACGAGCAGTACTTC
>TRBJ1-1|-|TRBV5-6|-
CASRFSGDAARGKAFF
TGTGCCAGCAGATTTTCAGGGGACGCTGCACGAGGGAAAGCTTTCTTT
>TRBJ2-7|-|TRBV18|-
CASSPQRGLYEQYF
TGTGCCAGCTCACCACAAAGGGGACTCTACGAGCAGTACTTC